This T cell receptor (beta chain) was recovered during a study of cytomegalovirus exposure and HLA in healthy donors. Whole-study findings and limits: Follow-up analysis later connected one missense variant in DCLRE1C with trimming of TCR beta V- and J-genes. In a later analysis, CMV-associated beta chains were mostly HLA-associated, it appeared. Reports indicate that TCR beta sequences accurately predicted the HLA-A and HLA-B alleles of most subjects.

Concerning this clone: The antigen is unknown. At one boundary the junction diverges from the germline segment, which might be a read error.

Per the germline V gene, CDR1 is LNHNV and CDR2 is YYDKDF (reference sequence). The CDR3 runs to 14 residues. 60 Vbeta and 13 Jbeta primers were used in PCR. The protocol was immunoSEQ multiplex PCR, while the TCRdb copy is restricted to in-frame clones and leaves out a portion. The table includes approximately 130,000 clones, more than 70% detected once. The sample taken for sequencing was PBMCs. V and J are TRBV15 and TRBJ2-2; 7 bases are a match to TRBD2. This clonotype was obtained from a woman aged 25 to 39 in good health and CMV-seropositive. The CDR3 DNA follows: TGTGCCACCCAGCGCCTAGCGGACACGGGGGAGCTGTTTTTT. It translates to CATQRLADTGELFF.